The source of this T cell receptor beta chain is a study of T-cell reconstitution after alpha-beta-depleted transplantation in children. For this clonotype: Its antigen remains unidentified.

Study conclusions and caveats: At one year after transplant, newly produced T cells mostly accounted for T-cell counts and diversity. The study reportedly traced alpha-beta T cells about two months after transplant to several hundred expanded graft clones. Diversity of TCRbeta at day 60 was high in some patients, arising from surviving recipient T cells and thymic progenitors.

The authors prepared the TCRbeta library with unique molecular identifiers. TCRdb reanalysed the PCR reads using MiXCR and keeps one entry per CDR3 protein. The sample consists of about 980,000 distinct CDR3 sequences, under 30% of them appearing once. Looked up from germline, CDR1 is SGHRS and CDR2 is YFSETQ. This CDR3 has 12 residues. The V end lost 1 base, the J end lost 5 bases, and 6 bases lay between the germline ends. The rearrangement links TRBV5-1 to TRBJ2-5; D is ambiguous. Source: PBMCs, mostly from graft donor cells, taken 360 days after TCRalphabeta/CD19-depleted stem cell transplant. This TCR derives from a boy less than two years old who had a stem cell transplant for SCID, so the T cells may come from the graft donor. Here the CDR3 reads CASSLFTETQYF. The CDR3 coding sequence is TGCGCCAGCAGCTTGTTTACGGAGACCCAGTACTTC.